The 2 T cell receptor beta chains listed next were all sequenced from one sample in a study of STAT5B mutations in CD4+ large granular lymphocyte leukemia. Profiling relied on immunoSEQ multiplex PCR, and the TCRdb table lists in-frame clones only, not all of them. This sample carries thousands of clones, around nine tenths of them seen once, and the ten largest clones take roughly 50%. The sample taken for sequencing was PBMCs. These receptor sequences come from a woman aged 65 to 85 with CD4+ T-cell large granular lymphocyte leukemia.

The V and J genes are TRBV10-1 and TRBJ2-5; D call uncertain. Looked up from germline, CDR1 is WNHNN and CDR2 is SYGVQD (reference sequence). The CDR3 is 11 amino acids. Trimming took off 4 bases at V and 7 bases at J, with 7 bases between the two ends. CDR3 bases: TGCGCCAGCAGTGGACCTAGGACCCAGTACTTC. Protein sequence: CASSGPRTQYF.

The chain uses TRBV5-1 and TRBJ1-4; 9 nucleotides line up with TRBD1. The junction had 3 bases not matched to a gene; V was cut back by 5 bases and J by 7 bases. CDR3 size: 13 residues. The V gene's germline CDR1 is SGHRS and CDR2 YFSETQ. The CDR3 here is CASRGQGREKLFF. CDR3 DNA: TGCGCCAGCAGGGGACAGGGTCGTGAAAAACTGTTTTTT.